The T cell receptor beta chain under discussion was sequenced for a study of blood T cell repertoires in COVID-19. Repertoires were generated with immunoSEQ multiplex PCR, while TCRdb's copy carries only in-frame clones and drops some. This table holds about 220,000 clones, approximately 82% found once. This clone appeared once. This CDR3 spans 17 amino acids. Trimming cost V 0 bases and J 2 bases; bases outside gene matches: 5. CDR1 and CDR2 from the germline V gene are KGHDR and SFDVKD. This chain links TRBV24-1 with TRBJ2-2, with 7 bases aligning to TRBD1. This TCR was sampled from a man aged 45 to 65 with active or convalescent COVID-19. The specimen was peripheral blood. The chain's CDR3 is CATSDLTGTDNTGELFF. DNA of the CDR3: TGTGCCACCAGTGATTTGACCGGGACAGATAACACCGGGGAGCTGTTTTTT.